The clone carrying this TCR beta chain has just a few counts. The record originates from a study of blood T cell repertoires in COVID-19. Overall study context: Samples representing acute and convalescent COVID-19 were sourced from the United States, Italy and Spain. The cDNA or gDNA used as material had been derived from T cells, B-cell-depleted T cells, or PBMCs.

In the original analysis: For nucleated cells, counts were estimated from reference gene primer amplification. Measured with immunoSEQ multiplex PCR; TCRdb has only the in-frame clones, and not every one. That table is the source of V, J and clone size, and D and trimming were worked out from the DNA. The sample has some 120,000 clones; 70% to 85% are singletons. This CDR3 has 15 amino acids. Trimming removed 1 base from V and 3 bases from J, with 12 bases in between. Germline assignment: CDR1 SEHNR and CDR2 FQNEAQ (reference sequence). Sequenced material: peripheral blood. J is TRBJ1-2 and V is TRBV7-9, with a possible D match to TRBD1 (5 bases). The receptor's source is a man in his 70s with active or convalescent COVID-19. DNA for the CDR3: TGTGCCAGCAGCTTAGGGACACCCGCAGACTATGGCTACACCTTC. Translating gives CASSLGTPADYGYTF.